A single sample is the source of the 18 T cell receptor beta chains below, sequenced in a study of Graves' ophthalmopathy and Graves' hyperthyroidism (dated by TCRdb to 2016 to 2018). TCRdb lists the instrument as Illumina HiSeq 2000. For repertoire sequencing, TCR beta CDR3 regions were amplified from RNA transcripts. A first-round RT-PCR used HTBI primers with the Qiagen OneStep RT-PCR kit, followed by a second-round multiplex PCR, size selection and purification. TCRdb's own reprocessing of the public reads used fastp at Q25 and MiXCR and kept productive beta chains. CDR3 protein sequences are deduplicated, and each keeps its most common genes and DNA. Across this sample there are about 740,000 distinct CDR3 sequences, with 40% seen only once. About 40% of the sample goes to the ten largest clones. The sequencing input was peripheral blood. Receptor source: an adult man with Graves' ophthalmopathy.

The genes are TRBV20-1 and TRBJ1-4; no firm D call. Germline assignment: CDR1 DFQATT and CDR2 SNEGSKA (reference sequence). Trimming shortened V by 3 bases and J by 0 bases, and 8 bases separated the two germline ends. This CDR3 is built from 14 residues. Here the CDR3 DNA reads TGCAGTGCTAGCAAGGGCTCAACTAATGAAAAACTGTTTTTT. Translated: CSASKGSTNEKLFF.

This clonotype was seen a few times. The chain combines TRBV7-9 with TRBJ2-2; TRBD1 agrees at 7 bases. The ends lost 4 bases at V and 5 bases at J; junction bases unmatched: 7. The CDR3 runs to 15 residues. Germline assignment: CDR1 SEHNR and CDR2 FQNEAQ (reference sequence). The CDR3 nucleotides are TGTGCCAGCAGCTCTAGGACAGGCCAAACCGGGGAGCTGTTTTTT. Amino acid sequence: CASSSRTGQTGELFF.

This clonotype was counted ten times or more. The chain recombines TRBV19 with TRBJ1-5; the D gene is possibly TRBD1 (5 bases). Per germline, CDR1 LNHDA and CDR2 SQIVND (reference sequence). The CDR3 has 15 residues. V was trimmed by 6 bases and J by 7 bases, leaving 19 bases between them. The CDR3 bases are TGTGCCAGTAGCCACGAGATATGGGGGGACCAGCCCCAGCATTTT. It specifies CASSHEIWGDQPQHF. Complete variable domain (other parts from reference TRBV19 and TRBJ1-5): DGGITQSPKYLFRKEGQNVTLSCEQNLNHDAMYWYRQDPGQGLRLIYYSQIVNDFQKGDIAEGYSVSREKKESFPLTVTSAQKNPTAFYLCASSHEIWGDQPQHFGDGTRLSIL.

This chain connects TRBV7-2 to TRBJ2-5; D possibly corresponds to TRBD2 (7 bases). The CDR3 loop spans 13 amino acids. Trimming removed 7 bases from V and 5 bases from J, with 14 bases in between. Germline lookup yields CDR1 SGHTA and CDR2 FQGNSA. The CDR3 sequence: CASKQGGSETQYF. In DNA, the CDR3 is TGTGCCAGCAAACAGGGAGGGTCGGAGACCCAGTACTTC.

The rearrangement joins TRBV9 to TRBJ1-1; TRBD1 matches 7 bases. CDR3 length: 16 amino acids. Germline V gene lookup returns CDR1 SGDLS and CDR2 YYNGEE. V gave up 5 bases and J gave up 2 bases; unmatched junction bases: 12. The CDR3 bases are TGTGCCAGCAGTGTTCTTGAGGGGGCGGTCAACACTGAAGCTTTCTTT. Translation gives CASSVLEGAVNTEAFF.

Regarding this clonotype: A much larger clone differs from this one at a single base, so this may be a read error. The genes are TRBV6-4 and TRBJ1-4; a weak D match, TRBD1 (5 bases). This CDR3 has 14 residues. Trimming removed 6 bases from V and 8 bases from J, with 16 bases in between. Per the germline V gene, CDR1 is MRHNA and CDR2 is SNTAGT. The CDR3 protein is CASRRQGGEEKLFF. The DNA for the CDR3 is TGTGCCAGCAGACGCCAGGGAGGGGAGGAAAAACTGTTTTTT.

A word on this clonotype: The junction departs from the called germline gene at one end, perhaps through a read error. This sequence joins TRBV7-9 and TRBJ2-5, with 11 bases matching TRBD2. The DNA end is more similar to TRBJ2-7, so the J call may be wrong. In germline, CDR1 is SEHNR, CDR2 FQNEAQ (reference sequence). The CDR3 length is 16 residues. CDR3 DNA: TGTGCCAGCAGCTTAGTTAGCGGGAGGGCCTCCTGCGAGCAGTACTTC. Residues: CASSLVSGRASCEQYF.

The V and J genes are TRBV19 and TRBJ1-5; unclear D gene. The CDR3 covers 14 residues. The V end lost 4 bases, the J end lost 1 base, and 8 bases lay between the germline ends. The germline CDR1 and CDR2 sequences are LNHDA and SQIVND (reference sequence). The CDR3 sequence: CASSTPGSNQPQHF. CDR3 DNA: TGTGCCAGTAGTACACCCGGGAGCAATCAGCCCCAGCATTTT.

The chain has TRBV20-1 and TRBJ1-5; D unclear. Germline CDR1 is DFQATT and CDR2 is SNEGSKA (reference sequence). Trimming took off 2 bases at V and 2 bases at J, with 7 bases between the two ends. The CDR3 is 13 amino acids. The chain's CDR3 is CSARSGGNQPQHF. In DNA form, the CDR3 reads TGCAGTGCTAGAAGTGGTGGCAATCAGCCCCAGCATTTT.

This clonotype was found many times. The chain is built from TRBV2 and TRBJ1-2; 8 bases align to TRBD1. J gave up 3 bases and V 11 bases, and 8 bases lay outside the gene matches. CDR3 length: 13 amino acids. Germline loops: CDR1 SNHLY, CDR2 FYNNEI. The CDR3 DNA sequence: TGTGCCGTCCGGACAGGGCTTGACTATGGCTACACCTTC. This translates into CAVRTGLDYGYTF. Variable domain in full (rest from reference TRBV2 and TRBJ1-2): EPEVTQTPSHQVTQMGQEVILRCVPISNHLYFYWYRQILGQKVEFLVSFYNNEISEKSEIFDDQFSVERPDGSNFTLKIRSTKLEDSAMYFCAVRTGLDYGYTFGSGTRLTVV.

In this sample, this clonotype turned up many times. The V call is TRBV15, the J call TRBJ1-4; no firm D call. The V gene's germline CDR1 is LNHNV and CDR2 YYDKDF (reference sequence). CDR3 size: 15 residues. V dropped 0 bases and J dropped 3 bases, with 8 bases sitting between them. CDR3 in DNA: TGTGCCACCAGCAGAGATAACGGTTCTAATGAAAAACTGTTTTTT. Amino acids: CATSRDNGSNEKLFF.

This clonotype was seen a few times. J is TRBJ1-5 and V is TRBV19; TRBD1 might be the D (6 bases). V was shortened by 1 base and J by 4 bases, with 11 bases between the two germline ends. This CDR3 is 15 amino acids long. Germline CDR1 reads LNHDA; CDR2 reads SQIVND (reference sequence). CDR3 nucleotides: TGTGCCAGTAGTATAGCCGGACAGTCGAATCAGCCCCAGCATTTT. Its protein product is CASSIAGQSNQPQHF.

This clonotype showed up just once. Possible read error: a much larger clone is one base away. CDR3 coding DNA: TGTGCCCGCAGCTTAGACGGGACAGGGTCGAGGGAGCAGTACTTC. Amino acids: CARSLDGTGSREQYF. The gene calls are TRBV7-6 and TRBJ2-7; TRBD1 aligns across 9 bases. The CDR3 is 15 amino acids. Germline V CDR1 and CDR2: SGHVS, FNYEAQ.

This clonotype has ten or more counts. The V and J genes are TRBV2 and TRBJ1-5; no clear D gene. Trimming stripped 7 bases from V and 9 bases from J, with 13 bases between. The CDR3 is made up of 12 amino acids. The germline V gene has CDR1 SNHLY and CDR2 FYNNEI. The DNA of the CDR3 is TGTGCCAGCACCCTCGGCCCGCGGCCCCAGCATTTT. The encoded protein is CASTLGPRPQHF. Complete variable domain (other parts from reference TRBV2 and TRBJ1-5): EPEVTQTPSHQVTQMGQEVILRCVPISNHLYFYWYRQILGQKVEFLVSFYNNEISEKSEIFDDQFSVERPDGSNFTLKIRSTKLEDSAMYFCASTLGPRPQHFGDGTRLSIL.

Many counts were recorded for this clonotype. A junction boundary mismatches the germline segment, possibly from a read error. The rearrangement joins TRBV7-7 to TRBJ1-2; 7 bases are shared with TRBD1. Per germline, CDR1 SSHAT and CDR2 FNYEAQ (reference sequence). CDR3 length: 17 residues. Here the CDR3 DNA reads TGTGCTAGCAGCCCTGGACAGGAGGACGTTGTTATTTATGGCTACACCTTC. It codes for CASSPGQEDVVIYGYTF.

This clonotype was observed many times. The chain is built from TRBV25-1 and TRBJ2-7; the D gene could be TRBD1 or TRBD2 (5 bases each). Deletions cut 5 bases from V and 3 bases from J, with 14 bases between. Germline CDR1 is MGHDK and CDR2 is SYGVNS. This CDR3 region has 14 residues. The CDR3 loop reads CASSLSGPNYEQYF. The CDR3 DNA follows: TGTGCCAGCAGTTTATCGGGGCCAAACTACGAGCAGTACTTC.

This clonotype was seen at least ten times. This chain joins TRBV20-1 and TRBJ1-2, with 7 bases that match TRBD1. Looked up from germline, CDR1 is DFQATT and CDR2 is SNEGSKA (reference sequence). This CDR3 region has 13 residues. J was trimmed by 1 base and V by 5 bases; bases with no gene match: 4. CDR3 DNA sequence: TGCAGTGCTGATGGACAGGATAACTATGGCTACACCTTC. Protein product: CSADGQDNYGYTF.

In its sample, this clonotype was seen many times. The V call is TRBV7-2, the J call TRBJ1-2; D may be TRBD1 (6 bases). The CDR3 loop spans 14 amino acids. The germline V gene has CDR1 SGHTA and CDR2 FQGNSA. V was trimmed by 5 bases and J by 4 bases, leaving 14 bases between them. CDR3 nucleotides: TGTGCCAGCAGCCCAGGGGCTTTAGGCTATGGCTACACCTTC. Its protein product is CASSPGALGYGYTF.